This T cell receptor beta chain comes out of a study of T cells in Graves' hyperthyroidism and ophthalmopathy. This CDR3 contains 14 residues. Germline CDR1 reads MDHEN; CDR2 reads SYDVKM. Between the trimmed V and J ends, which lost 4 bases and 9 bases, there was a span of 15 bases. Subjects aged 18 to 65 presented with newly diagnosed hyperthyroidism of less than 2 months' duration. The TCR beta CDR3 regions underwent amplification using RNA transcripts as the source. Researchers ran a first-round RT-PCR on the TCR CDR3 using the HTBI primer set. TCRdb reanalysed the multiplex PCR reads using MiXCR and keeps one entry per CDR3 protein. This sample has 350,000 or so distinct CDR3 sequences, with about 20% found just once.

Sequencing was done on a sample of blood. This clonotype was sampled from a woman aged 50 to 65 with Graves' hyperthyroidism. The chain combines TRBV28 with TRBJ2-2; weak D call: TRBD1 (6 bases). The CDR3 here is CASSSTGWGRELFF. CDR3 DNA: TGTGCCAGCAGTTCCACAGGGTGGGGTAGGGAGCTGTTTTTT.